A selection of T cell receptor beta chains follows, all from one sample in a study of blood T cell repertoires in COVID-19. TCRdb keeps only in-frame clones here, not all; method: immunoSEQ multiplex PCR. The sample shows fewer than 300,000 clones, more than 80% of them seen only once. Sequencing was done on a sample of peripheral blood. Receptor source: a woman between 50 and 59 years old with COVID-19, enrolled during active disease. Each CDR3 is given with its conserved first and last residue. The D gene is left open where the match is weak. Clone size is given for some rows only: seen once, a few or many times, or a class if the clone is expanded.

>TRBJ2-7|.|TRBD1|13|TRBV12-3/TRBV12-4
CASRSGTVNEQYF
TGTGCCAGCAGATCCGGGACAGTGAACGAGCAGTACTTC
>TRBJ1-5|.|.|13|TRBV10-3
CAISETVNQPQHF
TGTGCCATCAGTGAGACAGTCAATCAGCCCCAGCATTTT
>TRBJ2-7|few|.|12|TRBV25-1
CASSGARDEQYF
TGTGCCAGCAGTGGAGCGCGGGATGAGCAGTACTTC
>TRBJ2-1|.|TRBD1|15|TRBV4-2
CASSQGQGARVQQFF
TGTGCCAGCAGCCAAGGCCAGGGGGCGAGGGTGCAGCAGTTCTTC
>TRBJ2-5|.|.|15|TRBV25-1
CASSYPRQGGETQYF
TGTGCCAGCAGTTATCCGAGACAGGGAGGAGAGACCCAGTACTTC
>TRBJ1-5|.|.|14|TRBV6-5
CASKPVAGPEPQHF
TGTGCCAGCAAGCCTGTGGCAGGTCCTGAGCCCCAGCATTTT
>TRBJ1-2|.|TRBD1|15|TRBV3-1/TRBV3-2
CASSPLGQGLDGYTF
TGTGCCAGCAGCCCCCTCGGACAGGGCTTAGATGGCTACACCTTC
>TRBJ1-1|.|.|14|TRBV30
CAWSGGFSFAEAFF
TGTGCCTGGAGTGGAGGATTCTCTTTCGCTGAAGCTTTCTTT
>TRBJ1-6|.|.|18|TRBV4-1
CASSQVKVGVRANSPLHF
TGCGCCAGCAGCCAAGTCAAAGTGGGCGTCAGGGCTAATTCACCCCTCCACTTT
>TRBJ1-5|.|TRBD1|14|TRBV6-5
CASSSGGGNQPQHF
TGTGCCAGCAGTTCAGGGGGCGGCAATCAGCCCCAGCATTTT
>TRBJ1-1|.|.|15|TRBV5-1
CASSTWGVMGTEAFF
TGCGCCAGCAGCACTTGGGGGGTGATGGGGACTGAAGCTTTCTTT
>TRBJ2-6|.|TRBD2|20|TRBV27
CASSFLRGLARVSGANVLTF
TGTGCCAGCAGTTTCCTGCGGGGACTAGCGAGAGTATCGGGGGCCAACGTCCTGACTTTC
>TRBJ2-4|.|.|17|TRBV27
CASRLLGAGGAKNIQYF
TGTGCCAGCAGGCTTCTTGGGGCAGGGGGGGCCAAAAACATTCAGTACTTC
>TRBJ2-1|.|TRBD2|17|TRBV12-5
CASGLASLAGGPNEQFF
TGTGCTAGTGGTTTGGCCTCCCTTGCGGGAGGGCCCAATGAGCAGTTCTTC
>TRBJ2-7|once|.|14|TRBV11-3
CASSFHYRVSEQYF
TGTGCCAGCAGCTTCCATTATCGGGTGTCCGAGCAGTACTTC
>TRBJ1-3|once|TRBD1|16|TRBV7-2
CASSPRQGNSGNTIYF
TGTGCCAGCAGCCCGCGACAGGGTAACTCTGGAAACACCATATATTTT
>TRBJ2-5|.|TRBD1|15|TRBV7-2
CASSSKTGFLETQYF
TGTGCCAGCAGCTCTAAGACAGGGTTTTTAGAGACCCAGTACTTC
>TRBJ2-7|.|.|14|TRBV10-3
CAIRDPGTSYEQYF
TGTGCCATCAGAGACCCGGGAACGTCCTACGAGCAGTACTTC
>TRBJ2-1|.|.|16|TRBV21-1
CASSNFAGEEYNEQFF
TGTGCCAGCAGCAATTTTGCGGGAGAGGAATACAATGAGCAGTTCTTC
>TRBJ1-5|.|.|13|TRBV25-1
CASSAGDYQPQHF
TGTGCCAGCAGTGCAGGGGATTACCAGCCCCAGCATTTT
>TRBJ2-7|.|TRBD1|15|TRBV7-2
CASSLGGTGGYEQYF
TGTGCCAGCAGCTTAGGTGGGACAGGGGGCTACGAGCAGTACTTC
>TRBJ2-1|.|TRBD1|15|TRBV3-1/TRBV3-2
CASSRTGASYNEQFF
TGTGCCAGCAGCCGAACAGGGGCATCCTACAATGAGCAGTTCTTC
>TRBJ2-5|.|.|13|TRBV3-1/TRBV3-2
CASTSARGETQYF
TGTGCCAGCACATCTGCAAGGGGAGAGACCCAGTACTTC
>TRBJ2-7|once|.|15|TRBV9
CASSGGLGSSYEQYF
TGTGCCAGCAGCGGCGGGCTGGGGAGCTCCTACGAGCAGTACTTC
>TRBJ2-5|.|TRBD1|15|TRBV9
CASSIAGTVGETQYF
TGTGCCAGCAGCATCGCCGGGACAGTTGGGGAGACCCAGTACTTC
>TRBJ1-5|.|.|14|TRBV30
CAWNGGDSNQPQHF
TGTGCCTGGAATGGGGGGGATAGCAATCAGCCCCAGCATTTT
>TRBJ2-1|.|.|14|TRBV5-4
CASSPGIASNEQFF
TGTGCCAGCAGCCCTGGAATAGCTTCAAATGAGCAGTTCTTC
>TRBJ2-1|.|TRBD2|15|TRBV5-4
CASSLEGLASNEQFF
TGTGCCAGCAGCTTGGAAGGACTAGCATCCAATGAGCAGTTCTTC
>TRBJ2-5|.|TRBD1|14|TRBV7-9
CASRDRGPGETQYF
TGTGCCAGCAGGGACAGGGGGCCGGGGGAGACCCAGTACTTC
>TRBJ2-2|.|.|19|TRBV15
CATSRYINHGTTNTGELFF
TGTGCCACCAGCAGATATATCAACCACGGGACAACGAACACCGGGGAGCTGTTTTTT
>TRBJ1-2|.|TRBD1|12|TRBV5-1
CASSPDRGGYTF
TGCGCCAGCAGCCCGGACAGGGGAGGCTACACCTTC